This T cell receptor beta chain was found in a study of T cells in Graves' hyperthyroidism and ophthalmopathy. Germline CDR1 and CDR2: ENHRY and SYGVKD. J gave up 1 base and V 5 bases, and 9 bases lay outside the gene matches. The CDR3 contains 17 residues. There were TCR beta CDR3 regions amplified from RNA transcripts. First-round RT-PCR of the TCR CDR3 relied on the HTBI primer set. From the multiplex PCR reads, TCRdb called clonotypes with MiXCR, one entry per CDR3 protein. The sample consists of a few hundred thousand distinct CDR3 sequences, 46% of them appearing once. This clonotype was counted a few times. Its antigen is undetermined. General study points: Blood also contained most expanded thyroid clonotypes above 0.001. Using 13 V-J features, a model discriminated ophthalmopathy from stable hyperthyroidism.

The receptor was isolated from an adult woman with Graves' disease, either hyperthyroidism or ophthalmopathy (not recorded which). The sequenced material came from peripheral blood or thyroid tissue (not recorded which). The J gene is TRBJ2-7, the V gene TRBV10-3; 12 bases map to TRBD2. DNA of the CDR3: TGTGCCATCAGTCTGACTAGCGGGAGATCGAGTTCCTACGAGCAGTACTTC. Its protein is CAISLTSGRSSSYEQYF.